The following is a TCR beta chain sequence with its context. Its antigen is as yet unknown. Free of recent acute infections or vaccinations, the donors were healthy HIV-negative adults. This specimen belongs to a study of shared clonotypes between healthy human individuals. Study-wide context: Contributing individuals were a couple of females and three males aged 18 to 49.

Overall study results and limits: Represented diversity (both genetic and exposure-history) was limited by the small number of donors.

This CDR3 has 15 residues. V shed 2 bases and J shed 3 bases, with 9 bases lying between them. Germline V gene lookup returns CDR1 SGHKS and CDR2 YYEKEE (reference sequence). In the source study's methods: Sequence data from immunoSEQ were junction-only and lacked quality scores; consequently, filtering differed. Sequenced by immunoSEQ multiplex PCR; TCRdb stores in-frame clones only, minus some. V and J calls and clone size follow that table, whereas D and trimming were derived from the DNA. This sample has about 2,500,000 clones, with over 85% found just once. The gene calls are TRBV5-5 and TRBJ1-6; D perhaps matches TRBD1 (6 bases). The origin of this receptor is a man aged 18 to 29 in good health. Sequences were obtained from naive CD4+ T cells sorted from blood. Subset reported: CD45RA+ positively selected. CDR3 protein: CASSLGQIYNSPLHF. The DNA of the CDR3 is TGTGCCAGCAGCTTAGGACAGATCTATAATTCACCCCTCCACTTT.